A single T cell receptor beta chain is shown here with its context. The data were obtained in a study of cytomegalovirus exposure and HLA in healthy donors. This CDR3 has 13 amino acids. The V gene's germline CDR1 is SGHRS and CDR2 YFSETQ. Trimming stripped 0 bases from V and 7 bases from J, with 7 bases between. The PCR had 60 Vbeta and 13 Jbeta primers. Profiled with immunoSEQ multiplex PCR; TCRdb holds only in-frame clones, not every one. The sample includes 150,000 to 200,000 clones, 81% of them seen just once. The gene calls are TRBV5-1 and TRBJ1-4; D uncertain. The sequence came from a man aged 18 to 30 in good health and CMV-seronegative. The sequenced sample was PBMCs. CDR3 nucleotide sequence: TGCGCCAGCAGCTTGGCCCTAGGTGAAAAACTGTTTTTT. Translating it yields CASSLALGEKLFF.